This T cell receptor (beta chain) was documented in a study of cytomegalovirus exposure and HLA in healthy donors. PCR employed 60 Vbeta and 13 Jbeta primers. Using immunoSEQ multiplex PCR, the repertoire was profiled, and TCRdb retains in-frame clones only, with some absent. The sample includes 100,000 to 150,000 clones, 60% to 85% of them seen just once. Trimming cost V 6 bases and J 3 bases, with 6 bases left between them. This CDR3 region has 11 residues. Germline lookup yields CDR1 LNHDA and CDR2 SQIVND (reference sequence). This TCR was sampled from a woman between 40 and 55 years old in good health and CMV-seronegative. The sample taken for sequencing was PBMCs. The V and J genes are TRBV19 and TRBJ2-7, with D possibly being TRBD1 (5 bases). The CDR3 sequence: CASRDIYEQYF. As DNA, the CDR3 is TGTGCCAGTAGGGACATCTACGAGCAGTACTTC.